This T cell receptor (beta chain) derives from a study of T cells in Graves' hyperthyroidism and ophthalmopathy. Findings and caveats of the study: Clonotypes that were expanded in thyroid above 0.001 mostly appeared in blood too.

Pregnant or lactating patients were excluded, as were those with uncontrolled infection or other autoimmune disease. CDR3 length: 15 amino acids. The V and J ends lost 2 bases and 0 bases respectively, with 9 bases between them. Germline V gene data show CDR1 as SGHRS and CDR2 as YFSETQ. This clonotype was detected once. Its antigen is unidentified. TCR beta CDR3 sequences were amplified from RNA transcripts. HTBI primers were employed in a first-round RT-PCR of the TCR CDR3. Via MiXCR, TCRdb re-called the multiplex PCR reads, giving one row per CDR3 protein. The table has 660,000 or so distinct CDR3 sequences, 45% seen once.

The chain employs TRBV5-1 and TRBJ1-5; tentatively, D is TRBD1 (5 bases). Sequencing used peripheral blood or thyroid tissue (not recorded which). The receptor was isolated from an adult man with Graves' disease, either hyperthyroidism or ophthalmopathy (not recorded which). The CDR3 spells CASSFTGNSNQPQHF. CDR3 DNA: TGCGCCAGCAGCTTTACAGGAAATAGCAATCAGCCCCAGCATTTT.